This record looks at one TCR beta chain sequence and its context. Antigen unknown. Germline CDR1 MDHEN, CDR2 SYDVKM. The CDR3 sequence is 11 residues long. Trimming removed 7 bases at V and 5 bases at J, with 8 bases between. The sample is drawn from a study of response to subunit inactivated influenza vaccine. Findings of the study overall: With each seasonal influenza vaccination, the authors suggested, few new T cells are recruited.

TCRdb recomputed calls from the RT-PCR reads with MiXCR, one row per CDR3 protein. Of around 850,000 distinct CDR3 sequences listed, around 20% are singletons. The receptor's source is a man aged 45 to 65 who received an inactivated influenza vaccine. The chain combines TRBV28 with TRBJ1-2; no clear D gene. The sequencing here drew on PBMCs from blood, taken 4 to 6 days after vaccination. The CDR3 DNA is TGTGCCAGCAATCGCGGGTATGGCTACACCTTC. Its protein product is CASNRGYGYTF.